A single sample is the source of the 18 T cell receptor beta chains below, sequenced in a study of blood T cell repertoires in COVID-19. Using immunoSEQ multiplex PCR, the repertoire was profiled, and TCRdb retains in-frame clones only, with some absent. The sample comprises some 150,000 clones, about 88% of which are singletons, and around 6.5% rests with the top ten. Source material: peripheral blood. These receptor sequences come from an elderly woman in a cohort sampled during active or convalescent COVID-19.

The chain joins TRBV5-1 to TRBJ2-1; 7 bases fit TRBD2. Unmatched junction bases numbered 13, after V lost 10 bases and J lost 6 bases. This CDR3 has 14 amino acids. Germline loops: CDR1 SGHRS, CDR2 YFSETQ. Here the CDR3 DNA reads TGCGCCGTTAGGGAGGGGATGTCCGTCAATGAGCAGTTCTTC. It codes for CAVREGMSVNEQFF.

The chain has TRBV10-1 and TRBJ2-3; 10 nucleotides agree with TRBD2. CDR3 length: 16 residues. The germline V gene encodes CDR1 WNHNN and CDR2 SYGVQD (reference sequence). Trimming removed 5 bases from V and 2 bases from J; junction bases left unmatched: 7. The CDR3 protein is CASSPTSGSSTDTQYF. The CDR3 nucleotides read TGCGCCAGCAGTCCGACTAGCGGGTCTTCCACAGATACGCAGTATTTT.

This chain links TRBV20-1 with TRBJ2-7, with 12 nucleotides matching TRBD2. From germline, CDR1 is DFQATT and CDR2 SNEGSKA (reference sequence). V dropped 3 bases and J dropped 8; count of bases not matched to a gene: 11. The CDR3 has 15 amino acids. CDR3 DNA: TGCAGTGCTAGTTGGGCTAGCGGGGGGGCCCTCAAGCAGTACTTC. Translation: CSASWASGGALKQYF.

V is TRBV2 and J is TRBJ2-3, with TRBD2 as a possible D gene (5 bases). Looked up from germline, CDR1 is SNHLY and CDR2 is FYNNEI. Trimming took off 2 bases at V and 0 bases at J, with 12 bases between the two ends. The CDR3 has 16 residues. For the CDR3, the DNA is TGTGCCAGCAGTGAATTTGGGAGAACTAGCACAGATACGCAGTATTTT. Translated: CASSEFGRTSTDTQYF. Variable domain in full (rest from reference TRBV2 and TRBJ2-3): EPEVTQTPSHQVTQMGQEVILRCVPISNHLYFYWYRQILGQKVEFLVSFYNNEISEKSEIFDDQFSVERPDGSNFTLKIRSTKLEDSAMYFCASSEFGRTSTDTQYFGPGTRLTVL.

This rearrangement joins TRBV6-4 to TRBJ1-4; 7 bases map to TRBD1. V gave up 2 bases and J gave up 10 bases; unmatched junction bases: 10. Per germline, CDR1 MRHNA and CDR2 SNTAGT. CDR3 size: 15 residues. The chain's CDR3 is CASSDTGDSGGKLFF. CDR3 coding DNA: TGTGCCAGCAGTGACACAGGGGACAGTGGGGGAAAACTGTTTTTT.

The J gene is TRBJ1-1, the V gene TRBV3-1 (or the pseudogene TRBV3-2); 9 bases are a match to TRBD1. V shed 2 bases and J 4 bases; nucleotides not matched to a gene: 8. This CDR3 is built from 16 residues. The germline gives CDR1 LGHDT, CDR2 YNNKEL (reference sequence). In nucleotides, the CDR3 is TGTGCCAGCAGCCAATTACCGACGACAGGGGGCACTGAAGCTTTCTTT. It encodes CASSQLPTTGGTEAFF.

This chain uses TRBV3-1 (or the pseudogene TRBV3-2) with TRBJ1-2; 7 bases align to TRBD1. The V gene's germline CDR1 is LGHDT and CDR2 YNNKEL (reference sequence). This CDR3 contains 13 residues. V dropped 10 bases and J dropped 4; count of bases not matched to a gene: 9. The CDR3 DNA reads TGTGCCACCCGGAGGGGGCCAGGCTATGGCTACACCTTC. Translating gives CATRRGPGYGYTF.

The genes are TRBV30 and TRBJ1-6, with 9 bases that match TRBD1. The germline V gene encodes CDR1 GTSNPN and CDR2 SVGIG (reference sequence). This CDR3 has 13 residues. V shed 3 bases and J 10 bases; nucleotides not matched to a gene: 4. The CDR3 DNA is TGTGCCTGGAGGGACAGGGGAGGGTCACCCCTCCACTTT. Protein sequence: CAWRDRGGSPLHF.

The DNA of the CDR3 is TGTGCCAGCAGCCCCGGACTAGCGGGGGGAGAGGATACGCAGTATTTT. This sequence encodes CASSPGLAGGEDTQYF. V and J are TRBV11-3 and TRBJ2-3, with 14 bases that match TRBD2. Germline loops: CDR1 SGHNT, CDR2 YENEEA. The CDR3 totals 16 residues. V was clipped by 5 bases and J by 6 bases; unmatched bases: 7.

With respect to this clone: Germline is not matched at one junction end, which may reflect a read error. The genes are TRBV27 and TRBJ2-1, with 10 bases matching TRBD2. The CDR3 loop spans 15 amino acids. CDR1 and CDR2 from the germline V gene are MNHEY and SMNVEV (reference sequence). The DNA for the CDR3 is TGTGCCAGCGGTTTGCTAGCGGGGGCATACAATGAGCAGTTCTTC. It encodes CASGLLAGAYNEQFF.

The chain joins TRBV11-3 to TRBJ2-1; the match to TRBD2 covers 11 bases. The trim removed 4 bases at V and 6 bases at J, leaving 8 bases unmatched. The CDR3 has 16 amino acids. From germline, CDR1 is SGHNT and CDR2 YENEEA. The CDR3 here is CASSSLTSGGSNEQFF. The CDR3 coding sequence is TGTGCCAGCAGCTCCCTAACTAGCGGGGGTAGCAATGAGCAGTTCTTC.

The chain has TRBV30 and TRBJ1-5; possibly TRBD1 for D (5 bases). V lost 2 bases to trimming and J lost 0 bases, with 11 bases between them. This CDR3 spans 15 amino acids. The germline V gene has CDR1 GTSNPN and CDR2 SVGIG (reference sequence). CDR3 residues: CAWSLGGNSNQPQHF. CDR3 sequence (DNA): TGTGCCTGGAGTCTGGGGGGGAATAGCAATCAGCCCCAGCATTTT.

Regarding this clone: The sample has other DNA sequences that encode this CDR3 too. The chain couples TRBV7-2 to TRBJ2-3; tentative D call: TRBD1 (5 bases). The V and J ends lost 6 bases and 1 base respectively, with 14 bases between them. The CDR3 is 15 residues long. In germline, CDR1 is SGHTA, CDR2 FQGNSA. The CDR3, as DNA: TGTGCCAGCAGTCCAGACAGCTTGGGCACAGATACGCAGTATTTT. Encoded protein: CASSPDSLGTDTQYF.

The chain employs TRBV28 and TRBJ1-2; a weak D match, TRBD1 (5 bases). The CDR3 has 16 amino acids. Trimming took off 3 bases at V and 2 bases at J, with 16 bases between the two ends. CDR1 is MDHEN and CDR2 is SYDVKM in the germline V gene. Written as DNA, the CDR3 is TGTGCCAGCAGTTTGGATTTAGTTGGGGGGAACTATGGCTACACCTTC. It specifies CASSLDLVGGNYGYTF.

The gene calls are TRBV13 and TRBJ2-1; 12 bases are a match to TRBD2. The CDR3 extends over 16 amino acids. J was trimmed by 6 bases and V by 5 bases; bases with no gene match: 8. Germline V CDR1 and CDR2: PRHDT, FYEKMQ (reference sequence). DNA for the CDR3: TGTGCCAGCAGCAGACTAGCGGGAGTCTCGTCCAATGAGCAGTTCTTC. Translation: CASSRLAGVSSNEQFF.

The chain joins TRBV24-1 to TRBJ2-6, with D perhaps TRBD1 (6 bases). Trimming left V 11 bases short and J 3 bases short, with 16 bases between. This CDR3 is 15 amino acids long. Germline V CDR1 and CDR2: KGHDR, SFDVKD. DNA for the CDR3: TGTGCCATTCAGGGGACGGAGCTTGGGGCCAACGTCCTGACTTTC. This sequence encodes CAIQGTELGANVLTF.

The chain is built from TRBV11-2 and TRBJ1-5, with 8 bases fitting TRBD1. Per germline, CDR1 SGHAT and CDR2 FQNNGV. CDR3 length equals 15 residues. The J segment lost 2 bases and the V segment lost 2 bases, leaving 2 bases of the junction unmatched. The CDR3 region has the DNA TGTGCCAGCAGCTTATCGGACAGGGGCAATCAGCCCCAGCATTTT. Translating it yields CASSLSDRGNQPQHF.

This clone appeared a single time. The genes are TRBV11-2 and TRBJ1-3, with D unclear. Germline assignment: CDR1 SGHAT and CDR2 FQNNGV. The length of the CDR3 is 16 residues. V lost 0 bases to trimming and J lost 6 bases, with 15 bases between them. CDR3: CASSLERARGENTIYF. The CDR3 DNA sequence: TGTGCCAGCAGCTTAGAAAGGGCCCGCGGGGAAAACACCATATATTTT.